This is a list of T cell receptor beta chains from one sample in a study of control samples from healthy donors and cancer patients. This table comes from immunoSEQ multiplex PCR, and its TCRdb copy is limited to in-frame clones, with some not included. The sample shows some 120,000 clones, over 90% of them seen only once. The sequenced sample consisted of blood. These receptors all stem from a man aged 25-45 years in good health. Both conserved end residues are part of each CDR3. The D gene is left open where the match is weak. Clone size is shown for a subset of rows, as once, few, many or a class of expanded clone.

D gene	V gene	J gene	clone size	CDR3 protein	CDR3 DNA
TRBD1	TRBV30	TRBJ2-2	.	CAFLRGQGHTGELFF	TGTGCCTTCCTTCGGGGACAGGGTCACACCGGGGAGCTGTTTTTT
.	TRBV5-4	TRBJ1-2	.	CASSLRGDGYTF	TGTGCCAGCAGCTTGCGGGGGGATGGCTACACCTTC
.	TRBV5-6	TRBJ1-1	.	CASSPLQLNTEAFF	TGTGCCAGCAGCCCTCTACAACTGAACACTGAAGCTTTCTTT
TRBD1	TRBV5-1	TRBJ1-1	.	CASSLYRGRDTEAFF	TGCGCCAGCAGCTTGTATAGGGGGCGGGACACTGAAGCTTTCTTT
.	TRBV7-9	TRBJ1-2	.	CASYEQDGNNYGYTF	TGTGCCAGCTACGAACAGGATGGGAACAACTATGGCTACACCTTC
TRBD1	TRBV28	TRBJ2-1	.	CASSFSQGTNEQFF	TGTGCCAGCAGTTTCTCACAGGGGACGAATGAGCAGTTCTTC
TRBD1	TRBV5-1	TRBJ1-3	.	CASSSQPRTGGTLGNTIYF	TGCGCCAGCAGCTCACAACCCAGGACAGGGGGGACGTTGGGAAACACCATATATTTT
.	TRBV7-9	TRBJ2-1	few	CASSLSRGSEQFF	TGTGCCAGCAGCTTAAGTAGAGGCAGTGAGCAGTTCTTC
TRBD2	TRBV15	TRBJ2-5	.	CATSRQRGRQETQYF	TGTGCCACCTCCAGGCAGCGGGGGCGTCAAGAGACCCAGTACTTC
.	TRBV5-8	TRBJ1-1	once	CASSLTLEAFF	TGTGCCAGCAGCTTGACACTTGAAGCTTTCTTT
TRBD1	TRBV5-1	TRBJ2-3	.	CASSPLDRGRTDTQYF	TGCGCCAGCAGCCCCTTGGACAGGGGGCGCACAGATACGCAGTATTTT
.	TRBV6-6	TRBJ1-2	.	CASSYQTGYTF	TGTGCCAGCAGTTATCAGACTGGCTACACCTTC
.	TRBV7-2	TRBJ1-2	.	CASSPRTAGGYTF	TGTGCCAGCAGCCCAAGGACGGCAGGTGGCTACACCTTC
TRBD2	TRBV6-5	TRBJ2-5	.	CASTRAGGRQETQYF	TGTGCCAGCACTCGAGCGGGGGGAAGACAAGAGACCCAGTACTTC
.	TRBV28	TRBJ1-1	.	CASSSMGAEAFF	TGTGCCAGCAGTTCCATGGGAGCTGAAGCTTTCTTT
TRBD1	TRBV28	TRBJ1-5	.	CASRDREVEQPQHF	TGTGCCAGCCGGGACAGGGAAGTTGAGCAGCCCCAGCATTTT
.	TRBV7-9	TRBJ2-1	.	CASSLTGYNEQFF	TGTGCCAGCAGCCTTACAGGGTACAATGAGCAGTTCTTC
.	TRBV3-1/TRBV3-2	TRBJ1-1	.	CASSRRQVVGSKENTEAFF	TGTGCCAGCAGCCGCCGACAGGTTGTAGGAAGTAAGGAGAACACTGAAGCTTTCTTT
.	TRBV4-1	TRBJ1-5	.	CASSQEGYSNQPQHF	TGCGCCAGCAGCCAAGAAGGGTATAGCAATCAGCCCCAGCATTTT
TRBD2	TRBV9	TRBJ2-1	.	CASSASGGSYNEQFF	TGTGCCAGCAGTGCCTCGGGGGGCTCCTACAATGAGCAGTTCTTC
.	TRBV19	TRBJ1-1	.	CASSTGVQGRGETEAFF	TGTGCCAGTAGTACGGGGGTCCAGGGAAGAGGGGAGACTGAAGCTTTCTTT
.	TRBV15	TRBJ2-4	.	CATSFRGWANIQYF	TGTGCCACCAGTTTCCGGGGGTGGGCCAACATTCAGTACTTC
.	TRBV7-9	TRBJ2-2	.	CASSLGLRNGELFF	TGTGCCAGCAGCTTGGGGTTACGGAACGGGGAGCTGTTTTTT
TRBD1	TRBV10-3	TRBJ1-6	.	CAISGPPGQGNSPLHF	TGTGCCATCAGTGGCCCTCCGGGACAGGGGAATTCACCCCTCCACTTT
TRBD1	TRBV6-5	TRBJ2-7	.	CASSAAGTVSYEQYF	TGTGCCAGCAGCGCTGCCGGGACAGTCTCCTACGAGCAGTACTTC
TRBD1	TRBV24-1	TRBJ1-5	.	CATSADRFGQPQHF	TGTGCCACCAGTGCGGACAGGTTTGGTCAGCCCCAGCATTTT
.	TRBV7-8	TRBJ2-2	.	CASSLGTAGTGELFF	TGTGCCAGCAGCTTAGGGACAGCTGGCACCGGGGAGCTGTTTTTT
.	TRBV5-1	TRBJ1-3	.	CASSHPPGNTIYF	TGCGCCAGCAGCCATCCGCCGGGAAACACCATATATTTT
.	TRBV5-1	TRBJ1-1	.	CASSLERGRTEAFF	TGCGCCAGCAGCTTGGAACGGGGTCGAACTGAAGCTTTCTTT
TRBD1	TRBV7-6	TRBJ2-3	.	CASSLGTGSTDTQYF	TGTGCCAGCAGCCTTGGGACAGGAAGCACAGATACGCAGTATTTT
.	TRBV19	TRBJ2-2	.	CASSFAGNTGELFF	TGTGCCAGTAGTTTTGCGGGGAACACCGGGGAGCTGTTTTTT
.	TRBV7-9	TRBJ1-2	.	CAGGEILTESYGYTF	TGTGCCGGTGGGGAGATTTTGACAGAGTCCTATGGCTACACCTTC
.	TRBV19	TRBJ1-6	.	CASSEPIYNSPLHF	TGTGCCAGTAGTGAACCAATCTATAATTCACCCCTCCACTTT
.	TRBV30	TRBJ2-7	.	CAWSLWRVSSYEQYF	TGTGCCTGGTCCCTCTGGCGGGTCTCCTCCTACGAGCAGTACTTC
.	TRBV27	TRBJ1-1	.	CASSPTSGRTEAFF	TGTGCCAGCAGTCCTACTTCCGGGAGGACTGAAGCTTTCTTT
TRBD1	TRBV27	TRBJ1-1	.	CASSQAGTANTEAFF	TGTGCCAGCAGTCAGGCCGGGACAGCAAACACTGAAGCTTTCTTT
.	TRBV5-1	TRBJ2-1	.	CASRWGDEQFF	TGCGCCAGCAGATGGGGCGATGAGCAGTTCTTC
.	TRBV3-1/TRBV3-2	TRBJ2-6	.	CASSQDWKGTGANVLTF	TGTGCCAGCAGCCAAGATTGGAAAGGGACTGGGGCCAACGTCCTGACTTTC
TRBD2	TRBV9	TRBJ2-1	few	CASSRTSGGTQGDEQFF	TGTGCCAGCAGCCGGACTAGCGGGGGGACCCAGGGGGATGAGCAGTTCTTC
.	TRBV27	TRBJ2-2	.	CASSLSWRRGGFTGELFF	TGTGCCAGCAGTTTATCGTGGAGACGAGGAGGGTTCACCGGGGAGCTGTTTTTT
.	TRBV9	TRBJ2-3	.	CASSATLDTQYF	TGTGCCAGCAGCGCGACCTTAGATACGCAGTATTTT
TRBD2	TRBV24-1	TRBJ2-3	.	CATSDFGSGADTQYF	TGTGCCACCAGTGATTTTGGGAGCGGGGCAGATACGCAGTATTTT
.	TRBV5-6	TRBJ1-2	once	CASSDPQENYGYTF	TGTGCCAGCAGCGATCCCCAGGAAAACTATGGCTACACCTTC
TRBD1	TRBV6-5	TRBJ2-3	once	CASSYPTGGPDTQYF	TGTGCCAGCAGTTACCCCACAGGGGGACCAGATACGCAGTATTTT
.	TRBV29-1	TRBJ2-3	once	CSARPEGTADTQYF	TGCAGCGCCCGCCCTGAAGGGACGGCAGATACGCAGTATTTT
TRBD2	TRBV11-2	TRBJ2-1	.	CASSSGLADRSDNEQFF	TGTGCCAGCAGCTCGGGACTAGCAGACCGGTCGGACAATGAGCAGTTCTTC
TRBD1	TRBV6-7	TRBJ1-1	.	CASSKGQGETEAFF	TGTGCCAGCAGTAAGGGACAGGGAGAAACTGAAGCTTTCTTT
TRBD2	TRBV9	TRBJ2-1	.	CASSAPRGLAGGNEQFF	TGTGCCAGCAGCGCTCCCCGGGGACTAGCGGGGGGCAATGAGCAGTTCTTC
.	TRBV7-9	TRBJ1-2	.	CASRAGREDGYTF	TGTGCCAGCCGGGCAGGGAGAGAGGATGGCTACACCTTC
.	TRBV2	TRBJ1-3	once	CASSPRAGGNTIYF	TGTGCCAGCAGTCCCCGGGCGGGGGGAAACACCATATATTTT
.	TRBV30	TRBJ1-2	.	CGAGEIIWGYTF	TGTGGCGCGGGGGAGATCATCTGGGGCTACACCTTC
TRBD1	TRBV2	TRBJ1-3	.	CASARDRGVGNTIYF	TGTGCCAGCGCGCGGGACAGGGGAGTTGGAAACACCATATATTTT
TRBD1	TRBV7-3	TRBJ2-2	.	CASSRDSNTGELFF	TGTGCCAGCAGTAGGGACAGCAACACCGGGGAGCTGTTTTTT
TRBD2	TRBV7-2	TRBJ2-1	.	CASSLPRRGLELFF	TGTGCCAGCAGCTTGCCCCGGCGGGGACTAGAGTTGTTCTTC
.	TRBV11-3	TRBJ1-1	.	CASSLGGNTEAFF	TGTGCCAGCAGCTTAGGGGGTAACACTGAAGCTTTCTTT
.	TRBV19	TRBJ1-4	.	CASSPGGTSNEKLFF	TGTGCCAGTAGCCCGGGAGGGACATCTAATGAAAAACTGTTTTTT
.	TRBV11-2	TRBJ2-5	.	CASSLDQTQYF	TGTGCCAGCAGCTTAGACCAGACCCAGTACTTC
.	TRBV11-2	TRBJ1-6	.	CASSSRGLLNSPLHF	TGTGCCAGCAGCTCAAGGGGACTGCTGAATTCACCCCTCCACTTT